Shown below are 19 T cell receptor beta chains from a single sample sequenced in a study of cytomegalovirus exposure and HLA in healthy donors. The PCR ran on 60 Vbeta and 13 Jbeta primers. Generated by immunoSEQ multiplex PCR, the TCRdb table keeps only in-frame clones and is missing some. The profile shows fewer than 200,000 clones, around 78% of them singletons. The sample was PBMCs. These receptors were taken from a female donor in good health and CMV-seronegative.

This sequence joins TRBV7-2 and TRBJ2-2; 7 bases match TRBD1. CDR3 length: 16 residues. Germline loops: CDR1 SGHTA, CDR2 FQGNSA. The trim removed 5 bases at V and 7 bases at J, leaving 13 bases unmatched. Written as DNA, the CDR3 is TGTGCCAGCAGCCGTAAGACAGGGTTCAGCGACGGGGAGCTGTTTTTT. It yields the protein CASSRKTGFSDGELFF.

This chain uses TRBV6-5 with TRBJ2-3, with TRBD2 matching over 7 bases. Trimming cost V 7 bases and J 0 bases; bases outside gene matches: 4. This CDR3 region has 14 residues. Germline V gives CDR1 MNHEY, CDR2 SVGAGI. The CDR3: CASKAGPSTDTQYF. CDR3 in DNA: TGTGCCAGCAAAGCGGGACCTAGCACAGATACGCAGTATTTT.

The chain uses TRBV5-6 and TRBJ2-2, with 9 nucleotides matching TRBD2. Trimming cost V 2 bases and J 6 bases; bases outside gene matches: 8. The CDR3 sequence is 16 residues long. Germline CDR1 SGHDT, CDR2 YYEEEE. CDR3 sequence (DNA): TGTGCCAGCAGCTTCAATAGCGGGAGCTGGGCCGGGGAGCTGTTTTTT. It specifies CASSFNSGSWAGELFF.

The chain recombines TRBV30 with TRBJ1-5; 10 bases agree with TRBD1. Trimming took 2 bases from V and 5 from J; bases not matched to a gene: 6. This CDR3 spans 15 amino acids. Germline CDR1 GTSNPN, CDR2 SVGIG (reference sequence). Here the CDR3 DNA reads TGTGCCTGGAGTCTCTCGGACAGGGGGTATCAGCCCCAGCATTTT. Its translation: CAWSLSDRGYQPQHF.

The J gene is TRBJ2-3, the V gene TRBV6-5; D gene uncertain. The germline gives CDR1 MNHEY, CDR2 SVGAGI. This CDR3 is built from 14 residues. Trimming left V 0 bases short and J 1 base short, with 5 bases between. In DNA form, the CDR3 reads TGTGCCAGCAGTTACTCGGCCGGCACAGATACGCAGTATTTT. Residues: CASSYSAGTDTQYF.

The chain combines TRBV2 with TRBJ1-1; D is undetermined. Germline V gene lookup returns CDR1 SNHLY and CDR2 FYNNEI. The length of the CDR3 is 14 residues. V was trimmed by 6 bases and J by 6 bases, leaving 17 bases between them. The CDR3 DNA reads TGTGCCAGCAGCGAACGGGCGGGATCCTCTGAAGCTTTCTTT. Residues: CASSERAGSSEAFF.

The chain recombines TRBV11-2 with TRBJ1-1; 7 positions match TRBD1. V shed 1 base and J 10 bases; nucleotides not matched to a gene: 3. The length of the CDR3 is 12 residues. Germline lookup yields CDR1 SGHAT and CDR2 FQNNGV. The CDR3 loop is CASSLGAGGAFF. CDR3 DNA: TGTGCCAGCAGCTTAGGTGCAGGGGGAGCTTTCTTT. The full variable domain, its missing parts supplied by reference TRBV11-2 and TRBJ1-1, is EAGVAQSPRYKIIEKRQSVAFWCNPISGHATLYWYQQILGQGPKLLIQFQNNGVVDDSQLPKDRFSAERLKGVDSTLKIQPAKLEDSAVYLCASSLGAGGAFFGQGTRLTVV.

The chain couples TRBV29-1 to TRBJ2-4, with D tentatively TRBD2 (7 bases). The CDR3 is 20 amino acids. Trimming cost V 3 bases and J 0 bases, with 27 bases left between them. CDR1 is SQVTM and CDR2 is ANQGSEA in the germline V gene. The CDR3 sequence: CSVEGPLREGHLLAKNIQYF. CDR3 nucleotide sequence: TGCAGCGTTGAGGGGCCTCTCAGGGAGGGACACCTACTAGCCAAAAACATTCAGTACTTC.

This chain connects TRBV23-1 to TRBJ2-3; 8 bases line up with TRBD2. TRBV23-1 carries the ORF label, with uncertain function. The CDR3 is made up of 16 amino acids. The junction had 4 bases not matched to a gene; V was cut back by 0 bases and J by 2 bases. The CDR3 DNA reads as TGCGCCAGCAGTCAATCCGCGACTAGCGACACAGATACGCAGTATTTT. The encoded protein is CASSQSATSDTDTQYF.

The sample holds a few counts of this clone. The chain joins TRBV14 to TRBJ1-1; TRBD1 is a possible D gene (6 bases). This CDR3 has 15 amino acids. Looked up from germline, CDR1 is SGHDN and CDR2 is FVKESK. V gave up 4 bases and J gave up 8 bases, with 20 bases separating them. CDR3 residues: CASSRGQLGRNEAFF. CDR3 sequence (DNA): TGTGCCAGCAGCCGAGGACAGCTCGGACGAAACGAAGCTTTCTTT. Based on the CDR3 plus reference TRBV14 and TRBJ1-1, the full variable domain is EAGVTQFPSHSVIEKGQTVTLRCDPISGHDNLYWYRRVMGKEIKFLLHFVKESKQDESGMPNNRFLAERTGGTYSTLKVQPAELEDSGVYFCASSRGQLGRNEAFFGQGTRLTVV.

This chain joins TRBV6-5 and TRBJ2-7; 7 nucleotides line up with TRBD1. This CDR3 has 13 residues. The germline gives CDR1 MNHEY, CDR2 SVGAGI. The ends lost 6 bases at V and 3 bases at J; junction bases unmatched: 5. In DNA, the CDR3 is TGTGCCAGCAGGCACGGGACAGACTACGAGCAGTACTTC. Its translation: CASRHGTDYEQYF.

The table lists this clone with a few counts. This sequence joins TRBV10-1 and TRBJ2-7; D is ambiguous. The CDR3 runs 15 residues. Germline lookup yields CDR1 WNHNN and CDR2 SYGVQD (reference sequence). The V end lost 4 bases, the J end lost 2 bases, and 15 bases lay between the germline ends. The CDR3 region has the DNA TGCGCCAGCAGTGCAGTTCTCACGAACCCCTACGAGCAGTACTTC. The encoded protein is CASSAVLTNPYEQYF.

The V call is TRBV11-2, the J call TRBJ1-4, with D maybe TRBD1 (5 bases). This CDR3 region has 15 residues. V lost 2 bases and J 7 bases, leaving 14 bases between the germline ends. Germline V gene sequence: CDR1 SGHAT, CDR2 FQNNGV. CDR3 loop: CASSLWGGRGEKLFF. As DNA, the CDR3 is TGTGCCAGCAGCTTATGGGGGGGTCGTGGTGAAAAACTGTTTTTT.

This sequence joins TRBV10-2 and TRBJ2-1; 9 bases are a match to TRBD2. The CDR3 has 16 amino acids. Germline CDR1 is WSHSY and CDR2 is SAAADI. V trimming: 3 bases; J trimming: 6 bases; junction bases outside the gene matches: 9. CDR3 DNA sequence: TGCGCCAGCAGTGATAATGGGCGGGGGGGCTTCAATGAGCAGTTCTTC. Amino acid sequence: CASSDNGRGGFNEQFF.

This clone was seen a handful of times. The V call is TRBV5-1, the J call TRBJ2-7; D is undetermined. This CDR3 is 13 amino acids long. Deletions cut 0 bases from V and 3 bases from J, with 7 bases between. The V gene's germline CDR1 is SGHRS and CDR2 YFSETQ. CDR3 in amino acids: CASSLGPFYEQYF. The CDR3 DNA reads TGCGCCAGCAGCTTGGGGCCCTTCTACGAGCAGTACTTC.

This clone came up a few times. The genes are TRBV21-1 and TRBJ2-2; the table calls TRBD2, which could not be checked here. TRBV21-1 is noted as a pseudogene. The CDR3 length is 13 residues. CDR3: CASSNGGRFMLFF. CDR3 coding DNA: TGTGCCAGCAGCAACGGGGGGCGGTTTATGCTGTTTTTT.

The chain carries TRBV7-2 and TRBJ2-1; D might be TRBD2 (5 bases). V was shortened by 10 bases and J by 6 bases, with 16 bases between the two germline ends. Germline CDR1 SGHTA, CDR2 FQGNSA. CDR3 size: 13 residues. The CDR3 DNA reads as TGTGCCATCCGCCGGGGTAGCGCCAATGAGCAGTTCTTC. Its translation is CAIRRGSANEQFF.

The V and J genes are TRBV7-9 and TRBJ2-2, with TRBD2 as a possible D gene (5 bases). The CDR3 totals 13 residues. V lost 4 bases and J 4 bases, leaving 7 bases between the germline ends. CDR1 and CDR2 (germline): SEHNR, FQNEAQ (reference sequence). The CDR3 loop is CASSSGFTGELFF. The DNA for the CDR3 is TGTGCCAGCAGCTCGGGGTTCACCGGGGAGCTGTTTTTT.

In this sample, this clone turned up a few times. This chain connects TRBV2 to TRBJ1-4; D perhaps matches TRBD1 (5 bases). V was pared by 5 bases and J by 2 bases, with 9 bases between. CDR1 is SNHLY and CDR2 is FYNNEI in the germline V gene. The CDR3 spans 14 residues. The CDR3 sequence is CASSFDSTNEKLFF. The CDR3 DNA reads TGTGCCAGCAGTTTCGACAGTACTAATGAAAAACTGTTTTTT. Using reference TRBV2 and TRBJ1-4 for the parts outside the CDR3, the full variable domain is EPEVTQTPSHQVTQMGQEVILRCVPISNHLYFYWYRQILGQKVEFLVSFYNNEISEKSEIFDDQFSVERPDGSNFTLKIRSTKLEDSAMYFCASSFDSTNEKLFFGSGTQLSVL.